This is a list of T cell receptor beta chains from one sample in a study of T cells after posttransplantation cyclophosphamide. Some clones are missing from TCRdb's copy, which holds only in-frame ones; the method was immunoSEQ multiplex PCR. The data show about 36,000 clones, just under 80% seen once. This specimen consisted of CD4+ T cells sorted from blood, obtained 1903 days after a stem cell transplant with posttransplant cyclophosphamide. The receptors were gathered from a female patient in her forties or fifties who received an allogeneic stem cell transplant from a related donor, was CMV-positive, and had no GVHD. T cells may partly derive from the graft donor. CDR3s include the opening cysteine and the closing phenylalanine or tryptophan. D genes are given only for firm matches. Only some rows state a clone size, as once, few, many or a class for expanded clones.

v_gene: TRBV6-1; abundance: many; d_gene: TRBD2; j_gene: TRBJ2-7; CDR3aa: CASSDTGLAEARNVDEQYF; CDR3nt: TGTGCCAGCAGTGACACGGGACTAGCGGAGGCTAGGAATGTCGACGAGCAGTACTTC
v_gene: TRBV6-1; abundance: .; d_gene: TRBD1; j_gene: TRBJ2-5; CDR3aa: CASSGDRGRYQETQYF; CDR3nt: TGTGCCAGCAGTGGCGACAGGGGTCGGTACCAAGAGACCCAGTACTTC
v_gene: TRBV7-9; abundance: .; d_gene: .; j_gene: TRBJ2-1; CDR3aa: CASSSVAGPDVGGNEQFF; CDR3nt: TGTGCCAGCAGCTCCGTCGCCGGGCCCGACGTGGGGGGCAATGAGCAGTTCTTC
v_gene: TRBV11-2; abundance: .; d_gene: .; j_gene: TRBJ1-2; CDR3aa: CASSSPGGRTRGYGYTF; CDR3nt: TGTGCCAGCAGCTCCCCGGGGGGACGGACAAGGGGTTATGGCTACACCTTC
v_gene: TRBV14; abundance: few; d_gene: .; j_gene: TRBJ1-2; CDR3aa: CASSQVPHYGYTF; CDR3nt: TGTGCCAGCAGCCAAGTCCCTCACTATGGCTACACCTTC
v_gene: TRBV27; abundance: medium-sized; d_gene: .; j_gene: TRBJ1-1; CDR3aa: CASSAKQGYDTEAFF; CDR3nt: TGTGCCAGCAGTGCGAAACAGGGTTATGACACTGAAGCTTTCTTT
v_gene: TRBV18; abundance: .; d_gene: TRBD2; j_gene: TRBJ2-4; CDR3aa: CASSHGGDKNIQYF; CDR3nt: TGTGCCAGCTCACATGGGGGGGACAAAAACATTCAGTACTTC
v_gene: TRBV15; abundance: few; d_gene: .; j_gene: TRBJ1-2; CDR3aa: CATSRDLGTTQYGYTF; CDR3nt: TGTGCCACCAGCAGAGATCTAGGGACTACACAGTATGGCTACACCTTC
v_gene: TRBV6-1; abundance: few; d_gene: .; j_gene: TRBJ1-3; CDR3aa: CASSEQRSGNTIYF; CDR3nt: TGTGCCAGCAGTGAACAGCGCTCTGGAAACACCATATATTTT
v_gene: TRBV6-5; abundance: .; d_gene: TRBD1; j_gene: TRBJ1-5; CDR3aa: CASSSAGGYNQPQHF; CDR3nt: TGTGCCAGCAGTTCGGCAGGGGGCTACAATCAGCCCCAGCATTTT
v_gene: TRBV16; abundance: .; d_gene: .; j_gene: TRBJ1-5; CDR3aa: CASTPEDSNQPQHF; CDR3nt: TGTGCCAGCACCCCAGAGGATAGCAATCAGCCCCAGCATTTT
v_gene: TRBV7-9; abundance: few; d_gene: .; j_gene: TRBJ1-2; CDR3aa: CASSLGNEGGYTF; CDR3nt: TGTGCCAGCAGCTTAGGGAATGAGGGTGGCTACACCTTC
v_gene: TRBV28; abundance: .; d_gene: .; j_gene: TRBJ1-1; CDR3aa: CASSFGGGRTEAFF; CDR3nt: TGTGCCAGCAGCTTTGGGGGGGGCCGAACTGAAGCTTTCTTT
v_gene: TRBV6-6; abundance: once; d_gene: .; j_gene: TRBJ2-1; CDR3aa: CASREPGQRNNEQFF; CDR3nt: TGTGCCAGCAGGGAACCGGGACAAAGAAACAATGAGCAGTTCTTC
v_gene: TRBV11-2; abundance: .; d_gene: TRBD1; j_gene: TRBJ1-4; CDR3aa: CASSLTTGAFEKLFF; CDR3nt: TGTGCCAGCAGCTTAACGACAGGGGCTTTCGAAAAACTGTTTTTT
v_gene: TRBV10-3; abundance: .; d_gene: TRBD2; j_gene: TRBJ2-1; CDR3aa: CAIRSGLADYNEQFF; CDR3nt: TGTGCCATCAGATCGGGACTAGCGGATTACAATGAGCAGTTCTTC
v_gene: TRBV6-1; abundance: .; d_gene: .; j_gene: TRBJ1-6; CDR3aa: CASSVDSSYNSPLHF; CDR3nt: TGTGCCAGCAGTGTGGACAGCTCCTATAATTCACCCCTCCACTTT
v_gene: TRBV30; abundance: .; d_gene: .; j_gene: TRBJ1-1; CDR3aa: CAWSPPFGVSEAFF; CDR3nt: TGTGCCTGGAGCCCCCCGTTCGGGGTATCTGAAGCTTTCTTT
v_gene: TRBV5-6; abundance: .; d_gene: .; j_gene: TRBJ1-4; CDR3aa: CASSLVQGGDEKLFF; CDR3nt: TGTGCCAGCAGCTTGGTACAAGGGGGGGATGAAAAACTGTTTTTT
v_gene: TRBV12-5; abundance: .; d_gene: .; j_gene: TRBJ2-1; CDR3aa: CASGLEQYNEQFF; CDR3nt: TGTGCTAGTGGTTTGGAACAGTACAATGAGCAGTTCTTC
v_gene: TRBV6-4; abundance: .; d_gene: .; j_gene: TRBJ1-1; CDR3aa: CASSGGTFGEAFF; CDR3nt: TGTGCCAGCAGTGGTGGGACTTTCGGTGAAGCTTTCTTT
v_gene: TRBV29-1; abundance: few; d_gene: .; j_gene: TRBJ1-2; CDR3aa: CSVGHSGYGYTF; CDR3nt: TGCAGCGTGGGACACTCAGGCTATGGCTACACCTTC
v_gene: TRBV15; abundance: few; d_gene: TRBD2; j_gene: TRBJ2-2; CDR3aa: CATSRARLAGTTGELFF; CDR3nt: TGTGCCACCAGCAGAGCCCGACTAGCGGGAACCACCGGGGAGCTGTTTTTT
v_gene: TRBV20-1; abundance: .; d_gene: .; j_gene: TRBJ2-5; CDR3aa: CSARSGETQYF; CDR3nt: TGCAGTGCTAGATCCGGAGAGACCCAGTACTTC
v_gene: TRBV2; abundance: .; d_gene: TRBD1; j_gene: TRBJ2-2; CDR3aa: CASRDRGAPNTGELFF; CDR3nt: TGTGCCAGCAGGGACAGGGGAGCACCCAACACCGGGGAGCTGTTTTTT
v_gene: TRBV18; abundance: .; d_gene: .; j_gene: TRBJ2-2; CDR3aa: CASSPPAGDTGELFF; CDR3nt: TGTGCCAGCTCACCGCCCGCCGGGGACACCGGGGAGCTGTTTTTT
v_gene: TRBV5-6; abundance: .; d_gene: TRBD2; j_gene: TRBJ2-5; CDR3aa: CASSLTSGQETQYF; CDR3nt: TGTGCCAGCAGCCTGACTAGCGGACAAGAGACCCAGTACTTC
v_gene: TRBV7-3; abundance: .; d_gene: .; j_gene: TRBJ2-7; CDR3aa: CASSRPGEEQYF; CDR3nt: TGTGCCAGCAGCCGCCCGGGGGAAGAGCAGTACTTC
v_gene: TRBV7-9; abundance: .; d_gene: TRBD1; j_gene: TRBJ1-2; CDR3aa: CASSEDRDLYNYGYTF; CDR3nt: TGTGCCAGCAGCGAGGACAGGGACCTCTATAACTATGGCTACACCTTC
v_gene: TRBV19; abundance: .; d_gene: .; j_gene: TRBJ1-2; CDR3aa: CASRRPGGGYGYTF; CDR3nt: TGTGCCAGTAGACGGCCGGGGGGCGGGTATGGCTACACCTTC
v_gene: TRBV19; abundance: .; d_gene: .; j_gene: TRBJ1-2; CDR3aa: CASREKLGSNYGYTF; CDR3nt: TGTGCCAGTAGGGAGAAGTTGGGGAGCAACTATGGCTACACCTTC
v_gene: TRBV7-8; abundance: .; d_gene: .; j_gene: TRBJ2-5; CDR3aa: CASSREIETQYF; CDR3nt: TGTGCCAGCAGCAGAGAAATAGAGACCCAGTACTTC
v_gene: TRBV29-1; abundance: .; d_gene: TRBD2; j_gene: TRBJ2-2; CDR3aa: CSAQSLAGITGELFF; CDR3nt: TGCAGCGCCCAATCACTAGCGGGTATAACCGGGGAGCTGTTTTTT
v_gene: TRBV18; abundance: .; d_gene: TRBD1; j_gene: TRBJ1-6; CDR3aa: CASSLGQENSPLHF; CDR3nt: TGTGCCAGCTCCCTGGGACAGGAAAATTCACCCCTCCACTTT
v_gene: TRBV18; abundance: .; d_gene: .; j_gene: TRBJ2-3; CDR3aa: CASSLSTDTQYF; CDR3nt: TGTGCCAGCTCTCTTAGCACAGATACGCAGTATTTT
v_gene: TRBV27; abundance: .; d_gene: TRBD1; j_gene: TRBJ1-5; CDR3aa: CASSKPGQQSNQPQHF; CDR3nt: TGTGCCAGCAGCAAACCGGGACAGCAGAGCAATCAGCCCCAGCATTTT
v_gene: TRBV7-9; abundance: .; d_gene: TRBD1; j_gene: TRBJ2-3; CDR3aa: CASSFGTVFSAQYF; CDR3nt: TGTGCCAGCAGCTTCGGGACAGTATTTTCGGCGCAGTATTTT
v_gene: TRBV7-8; abundance: .; d_gene: TRBD1; j_gene: TRBJ2-6; CDR3aa: CASSQDRVGANVLTF; CDR3nt: TGTGCCAGCAGCCAAGACAGGGTTGGGGCCAACGTCCTGACTTTC
v_gene: TRBV11-3; abundance: few; d_gene: TRBD1; j_gene: TRBJ2-7; CDR3aa: CASSFGYGQGYEQYF; CDR3nt: TGTGCCAGCAGCTTTGGGTATGGACAGGGCTACGAGCAGTACTTC
v_gene: TRBV5-5; abundance: once; d_gene: .; j_gene: TRBJ1-5; CDR3aa: CASSPVGGNQPQHF; CDR3nt: TGTGCCAGCAGCCCAGTGGGAGGCAATCAGCCCCAGCATTTT
v_gene: TRBV5-1; abundance: .; d_gene: .; j_gene: TRBJ1-2; CDR3aa: CASSLGPREADGYTF; CDR3nt: TGCGCCAGCAGCTTGGGACCCAGGGAGGCGGATGGCTACACCTTC
v_gene: TRBV9; abundance: .; d_gene: .; j_gene: TRBJ1-1; CDR3aa: CASSLKGGDTEAFF; CDR3nt: TGTGCCAGCAGCTTAAAGGGGGGGGACACTGAAGCTTTCTTT